This entry lists 29 T cell receptor beta chains sequenced from one sample in a study of CD8 T cells in Susac syndrome. Random hexamers were used to reverse transcribe the RNA input (roughly 0.5 to 1 ug). One entry per CDR3 protein, called by TCRdb with MiXCR from the immunoSEQ multiplex PCR reads. There are roughly 200,000 distinct CDR3 sequences in the sample; around 96% occur only once, and approximately 0.1% lies in the top ten. Sequenced sample: CD4+ T cells from PBMCs. The origin of the receptors is a human donor in good health.

CDR3 protein: CASSLSGARGANVLTF. DNA of the CDR3: TGTGCCAGCAGCTTATCGGGGGCGCGTGGGGCCAACGTCCTGACTTTC. The rearrangement uses TRBV7-9 and TRBJ2-6; TRBD1 or TRBD2 may be the D gene (6 bases each). Germline lookup yields CDR1 SEHNR and CDR2 FQNEAQ (reference sequence). Trimming took off 2 bases at V and 3 bases at J, with 11 bases between the two ends. CDR3 length equals 16 residues.

This rearrangement joins TRBV5-1 to TRBJ1-5; no firm D call. This CDR3 is built from 15 residues. V was trimmed by 1 base and J by 0 bases, leaving 8 bases between them. The germline V gene encodes CDR1 SGHRS and CDR2 YFSETQ. The CDR3 bases are TGCGCCAGCAGCTTGACGGGGAATAGCAATCAGCCCCAGCATTTT. Translating gives CASSLTGNSNQPQHF.

The CDR3 sequence is CASSYRSAYEQYF. Written as DNA, the CDR3 is TGTGCCAGCAGTTACAGGTCAGCCTACGAGCAGTACTTC. The chain recombines TRBV27 with TRBJ2-7; TRBD1 is a possible D gene (5 bases). Germline assignment: CDR1 MNHEY and CDR2 SMNVEV (reference sequence). The CDR3 runs to 13 residues. Between the trimmed V and J ends, which lost 4 bases and 2 bases, there was a span of 9 bases.

J is TRBJ1-1 and V is TRBV29-1; D remains ambiguous. The ends were cut back, 5 bases at V and 4 bases at J, with 11 bases in the middle. The CDR3 consists of 12 residues. Germline loops: CDR1 SQVTM, CDR2 ANQGSEA. The CDR3 DNA reads TGCAGCGTTCCAGGTTTGACCACTGAAGCTTTCTTT. As protein: CSVPGLTTEAFF.

The sample holds one count of this clonotype. The chain has TRBV5-1 and TRBJ2-7; no clear D gene. The V gene lost 7 bases and the J gene lost 1 base, with 9 bases spanning the gap. The germline gives CDR1 SGHRS, CDR2 YFSETQ. This CDR3 is built from 12 residues. The CDR3 nucleotides are TGCGCCAGCCACAGAATTTCCTACGAGCAGTACTTC. It is translated as CASHRISYEQYF.

The CDR3 DNA is TGTGCCAGCAGTGAAGCAGGGGAGCAGTTCTTC. It encodes CASSEAGEQFF. The chain employs TRBV2 and TRBJ2-1; no reliable D call. V dropped 0 bases and J dropped 10 bases, with 4 bases sitting between them. The length of the CDR3 is 11 residues. Germline CDR1 SNHLY, CDR2 FYNNEI.

The rearrangement uses TRBV6-2 or TRBV6-3 and TRBJ2-5; D gene uncertain. The germline V gene has CDR1 MNHEY and CDR2 SVGEGT. Trimming took 4 bases from V and 6 from J, leaving 9 bases between them. This CDR3 has 12 residues. This chain's CDR3 is CASSSLGKTQYF. CDR3 nucleotides: TGTGCCAGCAGTTCTCTTGGCAAGACCCAGTACTTC.

This clonotype was detected only a few times. The chain employs TRBV12-3 or TRBV12-4 and TRBJ2-3, with TRBD2 matching over 7 bases. CDR3 length: 14 amino acids. The V segment lost 1 base and the J segment 4 bases; nucleotides outside the gene matches: 2. The CDR3 nucleotides are TGTGCCAGCAGTTTAGGTGGGAGGGCAGATACGCAGTATTTT. Translating it yields CASSLGGRADTQYF.

The V gene is TRBV29-1, the J gene TRBJ2-1, with 10 bases fitting TRBD2. The CDR3 totals 14 residues. The ends lost 7 bases at V and 1 base at J; junction bases unmatched: 4. Looked up from germline, CDR1 is SQVTM and CDR2 is ANQGSEA. The CDR3 nucleotides read TGCAGCGGAGAACTAGCGGGATCCTACAATGAGCAGTTCTTC. It specifies CSGELAGSYNEQFF.

This sequence joins TRBV29-1 and TRBJ2-7, with 11 bases identical to TRBD2. J lost 5 bases, V lost 4 bases, and 10 bases had no gene match. The CDR3 consists of 15 residues. The germline CDR1 and CDR2 sequences are SQVTM and ANQGSEA. CDR3 sequence (DNA): TGCAGCGTTGGTGAAACTAGCGGGAGTTTCAACGAGCAGTACTTC. It is translated as CSVGETSGSFNEQYF.

This chain links TRBV7-2 with TRBJ2-7; tentative D call: TRBD1 (6 bases). The CDR3 extends over 16 amino acids. V was pared by 5 bases and J by 0 bases, with 17 bases between. Germline loops: CDR1 SGHTA, CDR2 FQGNSA. CDR3 sequence: CASSQQGLVGSYEQYF. The CDR3 nucleotides are TGTGCCAGCAGCCAACAGGGATTGGTCGGCTCCTACGAGCAGTACTTC. Using reference TRBV7-2 and TRBJ2-7 for the parts outside the CDR3, the full variable domain is GAGVSQSPSNKVTEKGKDVELRCDPISGHTALYWYRQSLGQGLEFLIYFQGNSAPDKSGLPSDRFSAERTGGSVSTLTIQRTQQEDSAVYLCASSQQGLVGSYEQYFGPGTRLTVT.

This clonotype appeared a few times. This chain uses TRBV9 with TRBJ1-2, with 7 bases aligning to TRBD1. The CDR3 consists of 15 residues. Germline V gives CDR1 SGDLS, CDR2 YYNGEE. V shed 3 bases and J 5 bases; nucleotides not matched to a gene: 10. The CDR3: CASSARQGSEYGYTF. In DNA form, the CDR3 reads TGTGCCAGCAGCGCTAGACAGGGCTCTGAGTATGGCTACACCTTC.

In nucleotides, the CDR3 is TGTGCCAGCAGCCCACGAGGCCCTTCGAACACCGGGGAGCTGTTTTTT. Translating gives CASSPRGPSNTGELFF. The chain uses TRBV7-9 and TRBJ2-2; no definite D call. Trimming removed 5 bases from V and 0 bases from J, with 13 bases in between. The CDR3 contains 16 residues. Per germline, CDR1 SEHNR and CDR2 FQNEAQ (reference sequence). The complete variable domain, with remaining parts taken from reference TRBV7-9 and TRBJ2-2, reads DTGVSQNPRHKITKRGQNVTFRCDPISEHNRLYWYRQTLGQGPEFLTYFQNEAQLEKSRLLSDRFSAERPKGSFSTLEIQRTEQGDSAMYLCASSPRGPSNTGELFFGEGSRLTVL.

V usage is TRBV20-1 and J usage is TRBJ2-7; no definite D call. Germline values: CDR1 DFQATT, CDR2 SNEGSKA (reference sequence). The V end was cut by 3 bases, the J end by 7 bases, with 7 bases between. This CDR3 region has 10 residues. CDR3 loop: CSASGWEQYF. The CDR3 DNA is TGCAGTGCTAGCGGTTGGGAGCAGTACTTC.

The table lists this clonotype with a count of one. The chain carries TRBV11-2 and TRBJ1-2; D might be TRBD1 (5 bases). V shed 3 bases and J shed 5 bases, with 7 bases lying between them. Germline lookup yields CDR1 SGHAT and CDR2 FQNNGV. This CDR3 contains 12 residues. The DNA for the CDR3 is TGTGCCAGCAGCTTGGGGGAATATGGCTACACCTTC. This translates into CASSLGEYGYTF. The full variable domain, rest sourced from reference TRBV11-2 and TRBJ1-2, is EAGVAQSPRYKIIEKRQSVAFWCNPISGHATLYWYQQILGQGPKLLIQFQNNGVVDDSQLPKDRFSAERLKGVDSTLKIQPAKLEDSAVYLCASSLGEYGYTFGSGTRLTVV.

The rearrangement uses TRBV5-4 and TRBJ1-2, with D possibly matching TRBD1 (6 bases). Germline V lookup: CDR1 SGHNT, CDR2 YYREEE (reference sequence). CDR3 length: 16 amino acids. The germline V and J ends were trimmed by 4 bases and 4 bases, with 20 bases remaining between them. Written as DNA, the CDR3 is TGTGCCAGCAGCGGGGGGACACGTCCGAGTACCTATGGCTACACCTTC. This gives the protein CASSGGTRPSTYGYTF.

The rearrangement uses TRBV20-1 and TRBJ1-1; the match to TRBD1 covers 8 bases. The junction had 5 bases not matched to a gene; V was cut back by 0 bases and J by 8 bases. This CDR3 has 13 amino acids. Germline CDR1 and CDR2: DFQATT and SNEGSKA (reference sequence). The chain's CDR3 is CSARDLRDREAFF. The CDR3 region has the DNA TGCAGTGCTAGAGATCTCCGGGACAGGGAAGCTTTCTTT.

The genes are TRBV27 and TRBJ1-5, with D possibly being TRBD1 (6 bases). The ends were cut back, 5 bases at V and 4 bases at J, with 12 bases in the middle. In germline, CDR1 is MNHEY, CDR2 SMNVEV (reference sequence). The length of the CDR3 is 14 residues. DNA of the CDR3: TGTGCCAGCAGTACGGGGGGGCTAAATCAGCCCCAGCATTTT. The encoded protein is CASSTGGLNQPQHF.

This clonotype appeared a single time. The chain links TRBV30 to TRBJ2-6, with 8 bases fitting TRBD1. The V segment lost 6 bases and the J segment 4 bases; nucleotides outside the gene matches: 5. Germline V lookup: CDR1 GTSNPN, CDR2 SVGIG (reference sequence). The CDR3 loop spans 14 amino acids. CDR3 nucleotides: TGTGCCTGTGACAGGGGTGCAGGGGCCAACGTCCTGACTTTC. Protein sequence: CACDRGAGANVLTF. Using reference TRBV30 and TRBJ2-6 for the parts outside the CDR3, the full variable domain is SQTIHQWPATLVQPVGSPLSLECTVEGTSNPNLYWYRQAAGRGLQLLFYSVGIGQISSEVPQNLSASRPQDRQFILSSKKLLLSDSGFYLCACDRGAGANVLTFGAGSRLTVL.

This chain links TRBV28 with TRBJ2-3; a possible D gene is TRBD2 (6 bases). Looked up from germline, CDR1 is MDHEN and CDR2 is SYDVKM. V lost 4 bases and J 4 bases, leaving 27 bases between the germline ends. The CDR3 has 19 residues. The CDR3 DNA reads TGTGCCAGCAGTTACAATCAAAGGGAGGCCAAAGCGGGCTCAGATACGCAGTATTTT. Its protein product is CASSYNQREAKAGSDTQYF.

In DNA, the CDR3 is TGCAGCATTGCGGACTTGAAGCGGGAGGACGAGCAGTACTTC. This sequence encodes CSIADLKREDEQYF. The chain recombines TRBV29-1 with TRBJ2-7; TRBD2 agrees at 9 bases. CDR3 length equals 14 residues. The junction had 13 bases not matched to a gene; V was cut back by 8 bases and J by 5 bases. Germline CDR1 reads SQVTM; CDR2 reads ANQGSEA.

This chain links TRBV4-2 with TRBJ2-1; D is possibly TRBD2 (5 bases). Deletions cut 0 bases from V and 9 bases from J, with 12 bases between. The germline V gene encodes CDR1 LGHNA and CDR2 YNFKEQ. The CDR3 is 14 residues long. This CDR3 is CASSQDRASSEQFF. The CDR3 bases are TGTGCCAGCAGCCAAGATCGGGCTAGCTCTGAGCAGTTCTTC.

The chain uses TRBV24-1 and TRBJ1-5; D is perhaps TRBD1 (5 bases). The length of the CDR3 is 14 residues. Germline V lookup: CDR1 KGHDR, CDR2 SFDVKD. Trimming took off 10 bases at V and 1 base at J, with 13 bases between the two ends. As DNA, the CDR3 is TGTGCCACTTCCGGGGGAAGCAGCAATCAGCCCCAGCATTTT. Translating gives CATSGGSSNQPQHF.

This chain joins TRBV7-8 and TRBJ2-7; 8 bases line up with TRBD1. CDR3 length equals 14 residues. Germline assignment: CDR1 SGHVS and CDR2 FQNEAQ. The J segment lost 4 bases and the V segment lost 5 bases, leaving 7 bases of the junction unmatched. The CDR3 sequence is CASSPRNRGYEQYF. In nucleotides, the CDR3 is TGTGCCAGCAGCCCACGCAACAGGGGGTACGAGCAGTACTTC.

The rearrangement links TRBV7-6 to TRBJ2-3, with 7 bases lining up with TRBD2. This CDR3 comprises 14 residues. Trimming cost V 1 base and J 6 bases; bases outside gene matches: 4. Looked up from germline, CDR1 is SGHVS and CDR2 is FNYEAQ. CDR3 DNA: TGTGCCAGCAGCTTAGAATATAGCGGGGATACGCAGTATTTT. Its protein is CASSLEYSGDTQYF.

V and J are TRBV7-3 and TRBJ2-1, with 8 bases aligning to TRBD1. Germline V gene sequence: CDR1 SGHTA, CDR2 FQGTGA. V was pared by 0 bases and J by 8 bases, with 6 bases of the junction left unmatched. The CDR3 has 15 residues. CDR3 residues: CASSLTQGAIYEQFF. DNA of the CDR3: TGTGCCAGCAGCTTAACCCAGGGGGCAATTTATGAGCAGTTCTTC.

The chain links TRBV27 to TRBJ1-2; 7 bases map to TRBD1. V gave up 4 bases and J gave up 2 bases; unmatched junction bases: 1. Germline V gene lookup returns CDR1 MNHEY and CDR2 SMNVEV (reference sequence). The CDR3 length is 13 residues. CDR3 amino acids: CASSWGQNYGYTF. In nucleotides, the CDR3 is TGTGCCAGCAGTTGGGGACAGAACTATGGCTACACCTTC.

The chain carries TRBV4-1 and TRBJ2-7; 7 bases align to TRBD2. CDR3 size: 14 residues. The germline V gene encodes CDR1 MGHRA and CDR2 YSYEKL. The V segment lost 3 bases and the J segment 3 bases; nucleotides outside the gene matches: 5. The CDR3 reads CASSHGGGSYEQYF. The CDR3 DNA is TGCGCCAGCAGCCATGGGGGAGGGAGCTACGAGCAGTACTTC.

The V gene is TRBV30, the J gene TRBJ1-1; D gene ambiguous. V lost 8 bases and J lost 3, with 7 bases in between. Germline lookup yields CDR1 GTSNPN and CDR2 SVGIG (reference sequence). This CDR3 is 10 amino acids long. Here the CDR3 reads CAEGDTEAFF. CDR3 nucleotide sequence: TGTGCCGAGGGTGACACTGAAGCTTTCTTT.